The T cell receptor (beta chain) under discussion was sequenced for a study of lymphopenia after photon versus proton radiotherapy. TCRdb's copy holds only in-frame clones and misses some; the assay was immunoSEQ multiplex PCR. The sample yields 65,000 to 70,000 clones, roughly 91% seen once. The V gene's germline CDR1 is SGHTA and CDR2 FQGNSA. The ends were cut back, 4 bases at V and 1 base at J, with 10 bases in the middle. The CDR3 length is 15 residues. Source: peripheral blood, taken from a patient treated with photon-based radiotherapy. The clonotype was recovered from an older woman with pancreatic cancer. The V and J genes are TRBV7-2 and TRBJ2-2; D may match TRBD1 or TRBD2 (5 bases each). The CDR3 coding sequence is TGTGCCAGCAGCTCGGGACCTTTGAACACCGGGGAGCTGTTTTTT. Amino acid sequence: CASSSGPLNTGELFF.